Presented here are 11 T cell receptor beta chains from one specimen sequenced in a study of T cell repertoires in cytomegalovirus infection. Antigens of these TCRs are unknown. Via MiXCR, TCRdb re-called the reads, giving one row per CDR3 protein. The sample holds 750,000 to 900,000 distinct CDR3 sequences, roughly 28% seen once. The material sequenced was cultured CD8+ T cells from PBMCs, taken from culture after CMV antigen stimulation. The receptors come from a human donor in good health (CMV status not recorded). Some clones in this sample may be carry-over from other donors' samples.

This sequence joins TRBV7-6 and TRBJ2-1; the D gene is possibly TRBD1 (5 bases). This CDR3 is built from 15 residues. V lost 5 bases and J 4 bases, leaving 15 bases between the germline ends. Germline V gives CDR1 SGHVS, CDR2 FNYEAQ. The CDR3 sequence is CASSPDRNFYNEQFF. The DNA of the CDR3 is TGTGCCAGCAGCCCTGACAGAAACTTTTACAATGAGCAGTTCTTC.

The rearrangement links TRBV6-5 to TRBJ1-4; no definite D call. Trimming took off 0 bases at V and 10 bases at J, with 15 bases between the two ends. This CDR3 is built from 15 residues. The germline gives CDR1 MNHEY, CDR2 SVGAGI. The CDR3 loop reads CASSYSSGHTGKLFF. The CDR3 DNA sequence: TGTGCCAGCAGTTACTCGAGCGGGCATACGGGAAAACTGTTTTTT.

Concerning this clonotype: Mismatch with germline at one junction end may stem from a read error. The rearrangement joins TRBV4-1 to TRBJ1-1; D remains ambiguous. This CDR3 is 13 amino acids long. Per the germline V gene, CDR1 is MGHRA and CDR2 is YSYEKL. The CDR3 DNA sequence: TGCGCCAGCAGCCAAGGGGGTAACAATGAAGCTTTCTTT. Translating it yields CASSQGGNNEAFF.

This clonotype was counted only a few times. The V call is TRBV2, the J call TRBJ1-2; TRBD1 might be the D (6 bases). Germline CDR1 reads SNHLY; CDR2 reads FYNNEI. V lost 1 base to trimming and J lost 4 bases, with 10 bases between them. The CDR3 sequence is 14 residues long. CDR3 nucleotides: TGTGCCAGCAGTGAAGTAAGGGGGACCTATGGCTACACCTTC. Translating it yields CASSEVRGTYGYTF.

The chain recombines TRBV12-3 or TRBV12-4 with TRBJ2-3; D not resolved. The CDR3 length is 12 residues. Trimming cost V 7 bases and J 3 bases, with 8 bases left between them. The chain's CDR3 is CASTPITDTQYF. The CDR3 nucleotides are TGTGCCAGCACCCCCATTACAGATACGCAGTATTTT.

J is TRBJ1-6 and V is TRBV12-3 or TRBV12-4; D is undetermined. The V end lost 3 bases, the J end lost 6 bases, and 15 bases lay between the germline ends. CDR3 size: 16 residues. Written as DNA, the CDR3 is TGTGCCAGCAGTTTTTTCAGTTATTTCTCTAATTCACCCCTCCACTTT. Protein product: CASSFFSYFSNSPLHF.

This clonotype has just a few counts. The J gene is TRBJ2-2, the V gene TRBV20-1, with 13 nucleotides matching TRBD2. Germline loops: CDR1 DFQATT, CDR2 SNEGSKA (reference sequence). V dropped 6 bases and J dropped 4; count of bases not matched to a gene: 5. The CDR3 extends over 15 amino acids. This chain's CDR3 is CSATGLAGVTGELFF. The CDR3 nucleotides are TGCAGTGCCACAGGACTAGCGGGGGTCACCGGGGAGCTGTTTTTT.

This chain joins TRBV6-1 and TRBJ2-3; 7 bases align to TRBD2. Germline-derived CDR1 and CDR2 are MNHNS and SASEGT. V lost 7 bases, J lost 4 bases, and 2 bases stayed unmatched. The CDR3 is 12 amino acids. In nucleotides, the CDR3 is TGTGCCAGCACAACTAGCGCAGATACGCAGTATTTT. Translating gives CASTTSADTQYF.

This clonotype has just one count. The chain links TRBV2 to TRBJ1-4; D remains unclear. There are 10 residues in the CDR3. V was trimmed by 7 bases and J by 13 bases, leaving 10 bases between them. CDR1 and CDR2 (germline): SNHLY, FYNNEI. CDR3 DNA sequence: TGTGCCAGCAAAAACGGTCCACTGTTTTTT. Translated: CASKNGPLFF.

This clonotype was seen more than once but under ten times. The rearrangement uses TRBV10-2 and TRBJ2-5; no clear D. The CDR3 spans 11 residues. Germline CDR1 WSHSY, CDR2 SAAADI. Deletions cut 8 bases from V and 1 base from J, with 5 bases between. CDR3 nucleotides: TGCGCCAGCCTATCCCAAGAGACCCAGTACTTC. It encodes CASLSQETQYF.

The chain is built from TRBV12-3 or TRBV12-4 and TRBJ2-3; TRBD1 is a possible D gene (6 bases). V was pared by 5 bases and J by 1 base, with 16 bases between. The CDR3 extends over 16 amino acids. This chain's CDR3 is CASSTDMTGRTDTQYF. The CDR3 DNA is TGTGCCAGCAGTACAGACATGACAGGCCGCACAGATACGCAGTATTTT.